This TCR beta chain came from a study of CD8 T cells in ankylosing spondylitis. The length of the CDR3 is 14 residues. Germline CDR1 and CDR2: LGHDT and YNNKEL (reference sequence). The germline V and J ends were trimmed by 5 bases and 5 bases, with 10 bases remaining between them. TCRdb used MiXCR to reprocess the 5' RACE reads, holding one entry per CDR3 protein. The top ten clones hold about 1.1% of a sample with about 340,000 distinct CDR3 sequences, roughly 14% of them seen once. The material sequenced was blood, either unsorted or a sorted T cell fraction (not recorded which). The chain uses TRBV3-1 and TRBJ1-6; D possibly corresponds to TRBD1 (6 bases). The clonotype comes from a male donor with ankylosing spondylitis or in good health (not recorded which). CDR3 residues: CASSTGQDNSPLHF. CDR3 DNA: TGTGCCAGCAGCACGGGACAAGATAATTCACCCCTCCACTTT.